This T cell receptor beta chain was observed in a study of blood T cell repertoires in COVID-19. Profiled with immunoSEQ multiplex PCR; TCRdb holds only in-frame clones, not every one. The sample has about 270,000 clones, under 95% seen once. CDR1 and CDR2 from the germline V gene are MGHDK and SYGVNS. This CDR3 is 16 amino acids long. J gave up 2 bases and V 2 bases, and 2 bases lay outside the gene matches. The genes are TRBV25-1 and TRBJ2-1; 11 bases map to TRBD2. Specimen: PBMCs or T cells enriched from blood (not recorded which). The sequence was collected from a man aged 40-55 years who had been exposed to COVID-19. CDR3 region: CASSEMTSGTYNEQFF. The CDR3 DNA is TGTGCCAGCAGTGAAATGACTAGCGGGACCTACAATGAGCAGTTCTTC.